Sequencing of this T cell receptor beta chain was carried out in a study of tumor and adjacent non-tumor tissue in lung cancer. The library came from three nested PCR rounds adapted from ARM-PCR protocols. TCRdb analysed the multiplex PCR reads with MiXCR anew, one entry per CDR3 protein. The table shows about 110,000 distinct CDR3 sequences, with roughly 77% occurring only once. The template was RNA from unsorted bulk tissue. The CDR3 extends over 16 amino acids. Germline loops: CDR1 LGHNA, CDR2 YSLEER. Of note for this clonotype: One end of the junction is discordant with germline, which a read error may explain.

This chain uses TRBV4-3 with TRBJ1-1; TRBD1 aligns across 7 bases. Sequencing input: lung tumor tissue. The source is a woman aged 60 to 75 with non-small cell lung cancer. The CDR3 is CDSSHVYRGMNTEAFF. For the CDR3, the DNA is TGCGACAGCAGCCATGTGTACAGGGGAATGAACACTGAAGCTTTCTTT.